This T cell receptor beta chain originates from a study of cytomegalovirus exposure and HLA in healthy donors. Study-wide background: From donors who were HLA-typed, an early data release held about 85 million unique TCRs. Findings and caveats of the study: A later analysis appeared to link common viral pathogens to several of the most significant clusters. TCR sequences were mostly rare, though some public TCRs occurred in many donors.

In the PCR, 60 Vbeta and 13 Jbeta primers were used. In the original processing: About 11 million of roughly 81 million unique TCR beta chains were shared, per a later count. Here immunoSEQ multiplex PCR was the method, and the copy in TCRdb shows in-frame clones only, minus some. That table gives V, J and clone size, and the DNA gave D and trimming. The top ten hold about 2.1% of the sample, which has about 170,000 clones, approximately 84% seen once. Notes on this clone: Its target is not known.

The sequence came from a man younger than 35 in good health and CMV-seropositive. The sequenced sample was PBMCs.

The chain's CDR3 is CASSYSTEAPQHF. The CDR3 region has the DNA TGTGCCAGCAGTTACTCGACGGAGGCGCCCCAGCATTTT. The J gene is TRBJ1-5, the V gene TRBV6-5; the D is unclear. V dropped 0 bases and J dropped 9 bases, with 9 bases sitting between them. This CDR3 has 13 amino acids. Germline assignment: CDR1 MNHEY and CDR2 SVGAGI.